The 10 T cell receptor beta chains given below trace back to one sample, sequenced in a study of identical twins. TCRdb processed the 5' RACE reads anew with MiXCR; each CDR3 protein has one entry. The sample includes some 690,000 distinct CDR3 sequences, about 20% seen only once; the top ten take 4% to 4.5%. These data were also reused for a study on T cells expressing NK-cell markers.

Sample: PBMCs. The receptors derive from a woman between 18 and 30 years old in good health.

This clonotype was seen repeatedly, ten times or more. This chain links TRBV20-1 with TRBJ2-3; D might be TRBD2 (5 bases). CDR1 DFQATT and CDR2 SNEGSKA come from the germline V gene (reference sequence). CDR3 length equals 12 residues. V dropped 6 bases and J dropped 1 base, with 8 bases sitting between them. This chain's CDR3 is CSAIGGTDTQYF. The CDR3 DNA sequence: TGCAGTGCCATCGGGGGCACAGATACGCAGTATTTT.

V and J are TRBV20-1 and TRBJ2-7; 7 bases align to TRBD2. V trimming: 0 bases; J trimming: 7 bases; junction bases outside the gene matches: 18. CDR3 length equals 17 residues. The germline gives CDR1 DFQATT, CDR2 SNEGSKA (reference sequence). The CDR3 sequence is CSARDMGGESLLGEQYF. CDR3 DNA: TGCAGTGCTAGAGATATGGGGGGGGAGAGCTTACTTGGGGAGCAGTACTTC.

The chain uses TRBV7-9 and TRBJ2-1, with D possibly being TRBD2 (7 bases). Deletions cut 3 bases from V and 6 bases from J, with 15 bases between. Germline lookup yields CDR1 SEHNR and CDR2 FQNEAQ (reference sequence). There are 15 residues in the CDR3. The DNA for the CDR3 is TGTGCCAGCAGCTTCCCTCCGGGGGGCCGCAATGAGCAGTTCTTC. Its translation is CASSFPPGGRNEQFF.

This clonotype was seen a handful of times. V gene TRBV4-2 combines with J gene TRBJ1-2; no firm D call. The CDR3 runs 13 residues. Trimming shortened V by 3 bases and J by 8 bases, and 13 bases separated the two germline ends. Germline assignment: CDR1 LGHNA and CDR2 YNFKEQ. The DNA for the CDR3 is TGTGCCAGCAGCCATCGGTCCCCCGGCGGCTACACCTTC. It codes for CASSHRSPGGYTF.

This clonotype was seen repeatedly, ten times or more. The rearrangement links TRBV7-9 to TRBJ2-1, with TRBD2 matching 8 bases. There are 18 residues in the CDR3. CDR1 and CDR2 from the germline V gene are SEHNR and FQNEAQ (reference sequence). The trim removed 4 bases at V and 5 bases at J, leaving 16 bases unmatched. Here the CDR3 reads CASSSSPYLAGGNNEQFF. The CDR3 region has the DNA TGTGCCAGCAGCTCAAGCCCCTACCTTGCGGGGGGTAACAATGAGCAGTTCTTC.

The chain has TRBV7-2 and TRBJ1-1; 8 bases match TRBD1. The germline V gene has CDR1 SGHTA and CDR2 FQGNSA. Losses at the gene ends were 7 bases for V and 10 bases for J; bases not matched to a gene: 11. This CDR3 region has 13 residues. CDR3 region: CASTLDRGAGAFF. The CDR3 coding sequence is TGTGCCAGCACCCTTGACAGGGGAGCTGGAGCTTTCTTT.

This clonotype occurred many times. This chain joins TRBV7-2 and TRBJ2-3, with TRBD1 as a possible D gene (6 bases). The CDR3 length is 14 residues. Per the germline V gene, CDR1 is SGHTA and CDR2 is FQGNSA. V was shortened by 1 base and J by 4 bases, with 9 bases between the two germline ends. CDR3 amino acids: CASSLDRAADTQYF. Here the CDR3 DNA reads TGTGCCAGCAGCTTAGACAGGGCTGCAGATACGCAGTATTTT. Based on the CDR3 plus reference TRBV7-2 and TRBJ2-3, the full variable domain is GAGVSQSPSNKVTEKGKDVELRCDPISGHTALYWYRQSLGQGLEFLIYFQGNSAPDKSGLPSDRFSAERTGGSVSTLTIQRTQQEDSAVYLCASSLDRAADTQYFGPGTRLTVL.

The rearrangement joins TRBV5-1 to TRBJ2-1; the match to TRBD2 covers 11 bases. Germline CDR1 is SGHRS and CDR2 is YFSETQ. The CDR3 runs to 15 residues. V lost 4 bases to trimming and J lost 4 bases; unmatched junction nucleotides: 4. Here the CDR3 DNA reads TGCGCCAGCAGCGATACTAGCGGGAGTTACAATGAGCAGTTCTTC. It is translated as CASSDTSGSYNEQFF.

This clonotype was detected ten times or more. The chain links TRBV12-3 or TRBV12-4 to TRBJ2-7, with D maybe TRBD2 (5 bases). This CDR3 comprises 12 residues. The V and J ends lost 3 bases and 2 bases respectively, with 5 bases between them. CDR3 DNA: TGTGCCAGCAGTTTCGGGGCCTACGAGCAGTACTTC. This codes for CASSFGAYEQYF.

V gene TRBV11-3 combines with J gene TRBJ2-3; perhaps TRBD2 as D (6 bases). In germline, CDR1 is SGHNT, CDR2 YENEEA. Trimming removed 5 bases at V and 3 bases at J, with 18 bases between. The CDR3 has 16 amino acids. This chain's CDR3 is CASSRAGTWVTDTQYF. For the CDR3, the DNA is TGTGCCAGCAGCCGCGCAGGGACTTGGGTTACAGATACGCAGTATTTT.